These 21 T cell receptor beta chains were all obtained from the same sample, sequenced in a study of blood T cell repertoires in COVID-19. The table came from immunoSEQ multiplex PCR; TCRdb's copy has only in-frame clones and leaves some out. The sample has around 220,000 clones; roughly 82% are singletons. Sequencing used peripheral blood. These receptors all stem from an elderly woman with active or convalescent COVID-19.

The chain combines TRBV20-1 with TRBJ2-1; 7 bases line up with TRBD2. CDR3 length: 15 amino acids. CDR1 is DFQATT, CDR2 SNEGSKA, per germline (reference sequence). V shed 3 bases and J 5 bases; nucleotides not matched to a gene: 10. The CDR3 region is CSASWASGINNEQFF. The CDR3 DNA reads TGCAGTGCTAGTTGGGCTAGCGGCATAAACAATGAGCAGTTCTTC.

This rearrangement joins TRBV18 to TRBJ1-2; the match to TRBD1 covers 8 bases. The CDR3 is 13 residues long. J gave up 6 bases and V 3 bases, and 3 bases lay outside the gene matches. Germline values: CDR1 KGHSH, CDR2 LQKENI. CDR3: CASSPTGGDGYTF. CDR3 nucleotides: TGTGCCAGCTCACCCACAGGGGGAGATGGCTACACCTTC.

This clone has just one count. CDR3 nucleotide sequence: TGTGCCAGCAGCAGGACAGTCTATAATTCACCCCTCCACTTT. Its translation is CASSRTVYNSPLHF. J is TRBJ1-6 and V is TRBV6-5; the D gene is possibly TRBD1 (6 bases). Germline CDR1 is MNHEY and CDR2 is SVGAGI. This CDR3 comprises 14 residues. V lost 6 bases, J lost 3 bases, and 9 bases lay in between.

The rearrangement uses TRBV20-1 and TRBJ1-2; D uncertain. Between the trimmed V and J ends, which lost 3 bases and 4 bases, there was a span of 9 bases. Germline-derived CDR1 and CDR2 are DFQATT and SNEGSKA (reference sequence). The CDR3 contains 12 residues. This CDR3 is CSASRRSYGYTF. The DNA for the CDR3 is TGCAGTGCTAGTAGGAGATCCTATGGCTACACCTTC.

The gene calls are TRBV10-2 and TRBJ1-1; D perhaps matches TRBD1 (6 bases). V was shortened by 6 bases and J by 0 bases, with 17 bases between the two germline ends. The CDR3 is made up of 16 amino acids. Germline CDR1 is WSHSY and CDR2 is SAAADI. CDR3 bases: TGCGCCAGCAGAGGGGGGGCAGGGCCCGTGAACACTGAAGCTTTCTTT. Translating gives CASRGGAGPVNTEAFF.

The CDR3 spells CASSFLAGGSYEQYF. For the CDR3, the DNA is TGTGCCAGCAGCTTCCTAGCGGGAGGAAGCTACGAGCAGTACTTC. The V gene is TRBV7-9, the J gene TRBJ2-7, with 11 positions matching TRBD2. V lost 3 bases to trimming and J lost 3 bases; unmatched junction nucleotides: 4. The CDR3 runs 15 residues. Germline lookup yields CDR1 SEHNR and CDR2 FQNEAQ (reference sequence).

The genes are TRBV19 and TRBJ2-1; 7 positions agree with TRBD2. Germline V CDR1 and CDR2: LNHDA, SQIVND (reference sequence). Germline trimming cut 4 bases from V and 4 bases from J; bases unmatched to any gene: 4. This CDR3 region has 14 residues. The DNA for the CDR3 is TGTGCCAGTAGTAAGGACGGGAGGTACAATGAGCAGTTCTTC. This codes for CASSKDGRYNEQFF.

This chain connects TRBV11-2 to TRBJ2-6; tentative D call: TRBD1 (6 bases). The ends were cut back, 6 bases at V and 2 bases at J, with 8 bases in the middle. The CDR3 contains 14 residues. The germline gives CDR1 SGHAT, CDR2 FQNNGV. The CDR3 bases are TGTGCCAGCAGGACAGGTACTGGGGCCAACGTCCTGACTTTC. Its translation: CASRTGTGANVLTF.

This chain uses TRBV18 with TRBJ2-3; 13 nucleotides match TRBD2. The CDR3 has 16 amino acids. With V trimmed by 3 bases and J by 5 bases, 5 bases remained unmatched. Germline V gene sequence: CDR1 KGHSH, CDR2 LQKENI. In DNA form, the CDR3 reads TGTGCCAGCTCACCCGGACTAGCGGGAGTGGGAGATACGCAGTATTTT. Translated, it gives CASSPGLAGVGDTQYF.

The gene calls are TRBV27 and TRBJ2-1, with 8 bases matching TRBD1. Germline V gene lookup returns CDR1 MNHEY and CDR2 SMNVEV (reference sequence). The CDR3 runs to 13 residues. Trimming cost V 6 bases and J 7 bases; bases outside gene matches: 5. DNA of the CDR3: TGTGCCAGCAGCCCGACAGGGGCGAATGAGCAGTTCTTC. Translating it yields CASSPTGANEQFF.

V usage is TRBV28 and J usage is TRBJ2-7; TRBD1 matches at 9 bases. Germline lookup yields CDR1 MDHEN and CDR2 SYDVKM. The CDR3 covers 17 residues. The junction had 16 bases not matched to a gene; V was cut back by 5 bases and J by 5 bases. The CDR3 DNA reads as TGTGCCAGCAGTCCGACCGTCCAAACCGGGACAGGGAACGAGCAGTACTTC. This translates into CASSPTVQTGTGNEQYF. Based on the CDR3 plus reference TRBV28 and TRBJ2-7, the full variable domain is DVKVTQSSRYLVKRTGEKVFLECVQDMDHENMFWYRQDPGLGLRLIYFSYDVKMKEKGDIPEGYSVSREKKERFSLILESASTNQTSMYLCASSPTVQTGTGNEQYFGPGTRLTVT.

V gene TRBV27 combines with J gene TRBJ2-2, with 7 bases matching TRBD1. Germline CDR1 and CDR2: MNHEY and SMNVEV (reference sequence). V lost 2 bases, J lost 2 bases, and 8 bases stayed unmatched. CDR3 length: 17 residues. The CDR3 bases are TGTGCCAGCAGTTTAAAACCAGGGGGAACTAACACCGGGGAGCTGTTTTTT. Its translation: CASSLKPGGTNTGELFF.

In the case of this clone: This sample includes further DNA sequences coding for the same CDR3. The chain joins TRBV6-5 to TRBJ1-5; no definite D call. V was shortened by 6 bases and J by 0 bases, with 6 bases between the two germline ends. Per germline, CDR1 MNHEY and CDR2 SVGAGI. The CDR3 sequence is 13 residues long. CDR3 nucleotides: TGTGCCAGCAGACAGAATAGCAATCAGCCCCAGCATTTT. This sequence encodes CASRQNSNQPQHF.

This clone was recorded a few times. The V gene is TRBV28, the J gene TRBJ1-5; 9 bases map to TRBD1. With 2 bases clipped from V and 15 bases from J, the junction kept 2 bases outside the gene matches. The germline gives CDR1 MDHEN, CDR2 SYDVKM. The CDR3 contains 11 residues. The CDR3 region is CASSLDRGLHF. Here the CDR3 DNA reads TGTGCCAGCAGTTTAGACAGGGGGTTGCATTTT. Full variable domain (rest looked up from reference TRBV28 and TRBJ1-5): DVKVTQSSRYLVKRTGEKVFLECVQDMDHENMFWYRQDPGLGLRLIYFSYDVKMKEKGDIPEGYSVSREKKERFSLILESASTNQTSMYLCASSLDRGLHFGDGTRLSIL.

The chain links TRBV27 to TRBJ1-6, with 7 bases that match TRBD1. Losses at the gene ends were 4 bases for V and 5 bases for J; bases not matched to a gene: 26. Germline assignment: CDR1 MNHEY and CDR2 SMNVEV (reference sequence). This CDR3 has 22 residues. DNA of the CDR3: TGTGCCAGCAGTTCCCATCCTTACTTAGATGGGTACGGACAGGAGAATAATTCACCCCTCCACTTT. Translating gives CASSSHPYLDGYGQENNSPLHF.

The chain uses TRBV29-1 and TRBJ1-2, with 8 bases that match TRBD1. From germline, CDR1 is SQVTM and CDR2 ANQGSEA. There are 16 residues in the CDR3. V shed 1 base and J 1 base; nucleotides not matched to a gene: 8. For the CDR3, the DNA is TGCAGCGTTGAAGCTAATACAGGGGGGAATAACTATGGCTACACCTTC. It translates to CSVEANTGGNNYGYTF.

The CDR3, as DNA: TGTGCCAGCTCGCAGCGGACAGTCCAAACCTCTGGAAACACCATATATTTT. It is translated as CASSQRTVQTSGNTIYF. This chain joins TRBV18 and TRBJ1-3; perhaps TRBD1 as D (6 bases). The germline gives CDR1 KGHSH, CDR2 LQKENI. The CDR3 spans 17 residues. V was pared by 6 bases and J by 0 bases, with 18 bases between.

The chain combines TRBV28 with TRBJ2-1, with TRBD2 identical over 9 bases. Per the germline V gene, CDR1 is MDHEN and CDR2 is SYDVKM. This CDR3 has 17 amino acids. With 3 bases clipped from V and 6 bases from J, the junction kept 12 bases outside the gene matches. The CDR3 nucleotides are TGTGCCAGCAGTTTCGTGTCTAGCGGGATAATCCCCAATGAGCAGTTCTTC. Amino acids: CASSFVSSGIIPNEQFF.

The chain employs TRBV5-1 and TRBJ2-1; D unresolved. Germline V gives CDR1 SGHRS, CDR2 YFSETQ. The CDR3 is 14 amino acids. Trimming pared 8 bases from V and 5 bases from J, leaving 17 bases between. The CDR3 here is CASRGSGFHNEQFF. The CDR3 region has the DNA TGCGCCAGTCGTGGGTCCGGGTTCCACAATGAGCAGTTCTTC.

The chain links TRBV20-1 to TRBJ2-7; D perhaps matches TRBD2 (5 bases). V was cut by 3 bases and J by 3 bases, with 21 bases left in between. The CDR3 covers 16 residues. Germline-derived CDR1 and CDR2 are DFQATT and SNEGSKA (reference sequence). The CDR3 DNA reads as TGCAGTGCTAGTGAGTTAGGACGGGGAACCGACTACGAGCAGTACTTC. It yields the protein CSASELGRGTDYEQYF.

The genes are TRBV28 and TRBJ2-3; tentatively, D is TRBD1 (5 bases). Germline CDR1 reads MDHEN; CDR2 reads SYDVKM. V was cut by 3 bases and J by 0 bases, with 13 bases left in between. There are 16 residues in the CDR3. The CDR3 nucleotides read TGTGCCAGCAGTTTTCTGGGGCAGGCCAGCACAGATACGCAGTATTTT. It specifies CASSFLGQASTDTQYF.